This T cell receptor beta chain was recovered during a study of T cell responses to AZD1222 COVID-19 vaccine. Study at large: Whether given at about 4 or about 12 weeks, second doses were pooled.

The CDR3 consists of 17 residues. Germline loops: CDR1 SGHDN, CDR2 FVKESK. V lost 1 base, J lost 5 bases, and 12 bases stayed unmatched. Study outcomes and limitations: Repertoires were sampled only after the peak T cell response. Baseline seropositivity occurred in only a handful of AZD1222 recipients.

The table lists this clone with a count of one. Its target is not known. Assay: immunoSEQ multiplex PCR; the TCRdb copy retains only in-frame clones and omits some. In the table there are roughly 160,000 clones, approximately 91% of which are singletons. Sequencing was performed on peripheral blood, taken on day 0 of AZD1222 vaccination. The chain combines TRBV14 with TRBJ2-5; 8 bases line up with TRBD2. The TCR sequence derives from an adult in good health. CDR3 protein: CASSQGLAGPWRETQYF. The CDR3 nucleotides are TGTGCCAGCAGCCAAGGCCTAGCGGGCCCTTGGAGGGAGACCCAGTACTTC. The complete variable domain, with remaining parts taken from reference TRBV14 and TRBJ2-5, reads EAGVTQFPSHSVIEKGQTVTLRCDPISGHDNLYWYRRVMGKEIKFLLHFVKESKQDESGMPNNRFLAERTGGTYSTLKVQPAELEDSGVYFCASSQGLAGPWRETQYFGPGTRLLVL.